These 12 T cell receptor beta chains were all obtained from the same sample, sequenced in a study of radiotherapy plus CTLA-4 blockade in lung cancer. TCRdb's copy holds only in-frame clones and misses some; the assay was immunoSEQ multiplex PCR. This table has 70,000 to 90,000 clones, approximately 80% appearing once. Specimen: peripheral blood, collected from a patient treated with radiotherapy plus ipilimumab. All receptors derive from a human donor with non-small cell lung cancer who had stable disease on radiotherapy plus ipilimumab.

The count of this clone is one. The genes are TRBV7-8 and TRBJ1-1; weak D call: TRBD1 (5 bases). The V gene lost 4 bases and the J gene lost 6 bases, with 18 bases spanning the gap. The germline CDR1 and CDR2 sequences are SGHVS and FQNEAQ. The CDR3 runs to 15 residues. The CDR3 nucleotides read TGTGCCAGCAGCTCCCACTGGGCCGGGGGGTCTGAAGCTTTCTTT. Encoded protein: CASSSHWAGGSEAFF.

This chain uses TRBV25-1 with TRBJ2-2, with D possibly being TRBD1 or TRBD2 (6 bases each). V gave up 1 base and J gave up 5 bases, with 11 bases separating them. The CDR3 contains 15 residues. Germline values: CDR1 MGHDK, CDR2 SYGVNS. The CDR3 DNA sequence: TGTGCCAGCAGTGAATTCGGGGGCGGGACCGGGGAGCTGTTTTTT. Protein sequence: CASSEFGGGTGELFF.

V usage is TRBV28 and J usage is TRBJ2-6; TRBD2 might be the D (6 bases). Germline V lookup: CDR1 MDHEN, CDR2 SYDVKM. V was cut by 3 bases and J by 3 bases, with 27 bases left in between. The CDR3 has 21 residues. CDR3 region: CASSFPQGSGGMRRGANVLTF. CDR3 sequence (DNA): TGTGCCAGCAGTTTCCCCCAGGGTTCAGGCGGGATGAGGCGTGGGGCCAACGTCCTGACTTTC.

V is TRBV5-4 and J is TRBJ1-1; the D gene is possibly TRBD1 (6 bases). This CDR3 is 14 amino acids long. Germline CDR1 and CDR2: SGHNT and YYREEE (reference sequence). CDR3 in amino acids: CAGQQGGLNTEAFF. The CDR3 region has the DNA TGTGCGGGCCAACAGGGAGGACTGAACACTGAAGCTTTCTTT.

The chain combines TRBV6-5 with TRBJ1-6; the D is unclear. The CDR3 runs 13 residues. Trimming left V 2 bases short and J 2 bases short, with 1 base between. From germline, CDR1 is MNHEY and CDR2 SVGAGI. In nucleotides, the CDR3 is TGTGCCAGCAGTTACCCCTATAATTCACCCCTCCACTTT. Encoded protein: CASSYPYNSPLHF.

This clone was counted once. V usage is TRBV30 and J usage is TRBJ1-3; perhaps TRBD1 as D (5 bases). Germline CDR1 and CDR2: GTSNPN and SVGIG (reference sequence). This CDR3 is built from 15 residues. V lost 2 bases to trimming and J lost 0 bases, with 11 bases between them. In nucleotides, the CDR3 is TGTGCCTGGAGTCTCGACAGCGCCTCTGGAAACACCATATATTTT. Translating gives CAWSLDSASGNTIYF.

Only one count was recorded for this clone. This chain joins TRBV28 and TRBJ1-1; D is unresolved. The germline V gene has CDR1 MDHEN and CDR2 SYDVKM. The germline V and J ends were trimmed by 1 base and 2 bases, with 8 bases remaining between them. The CDR3 is 14 residues long. The CDR3 sequence is CASSLSPGNTEAFF. The CDR3 nucleotides are TGTGCCAGCAGTTTATCACCGGGAAACACTGAAGCTTTCTTT.

The chain joins TRBV7-2 to TRBJ2-5; no clear D. CDR1 and CDR2 from the germline V gene are SGHTA and FQGNSA. This CDR3 is 13 amino acids long. V was shortened by 5 bases and J by 5 bases, with 12 bases between the two germline ends. CDR3 protein: CASSLRLVETQYF. In nucleotides, the CDR3 is TGTGCCAGCAGCCTTCGCCTGGTTGAGACCCAGTACTTC.

The CDR3 region has the DNA TGTGCCAACAAAGGGTTGGGAGGCTACACCTTC. It translates to CANKGLGGYTF. The genes are TRBV6-6 and TRBJ1-2; D unresolved. Deletions cut 10 bases from V and 8 bases from J, with 14 bases between. The CDR3 runs 11 residues. Germline assignment: CDR1 MNHNY and CDR2 SVGAGI (reference sequence).

J is TRBJ2-2 and V is TRBV7-3; possible D gene TRBD2, 7 bases. V lost 5 bases, J lost 5 bases, and 15 bases lay in between. CDR3 size: 15 residues. Germline CDR1 reads SGHTA; CDR2 reads FQGTGA. In nucleotides, the CDR3 is TGTGCCAGCAGCCCTCTGGGGAGGGGGACCGGGGAGCTGTTTTTT. The encoded protein is CASSPLGRGTGELFF.

The CDR3 DNA is TGTGCCAGCAGTTGGGACCCCATGGGCGAGCAGTTCTTC. Translating gives CASSWDPMGEQFF. The gene calls are TRBV27 and TRBJ2-1; D tentatively reads TRBD1 or TRBD2 (5 bases each). The CDR3 spans 13 residues. V was pared by 4 bases and J by 10 bases, with 14 bases between. Germline lookup yields CDR1 MNHEY and CDR2 SMNVEV (reference sequence).

The J gene is TRBJ2-1, the V gene TRBV5-6; D call uncertain. V was pared by 4 bases and J by 2 bases, with 13 bases between. CDR1 SGHDT and CDR2 YYEEEE come from the germline V gene. CDR3 length: 15 amino acids. The CDR3 loop is CASSPAPNPYNEQFF. CDR3 DNA: TGTGCCAGCAGCCCGGCTCCCAATCCCTACAATGAGCAGTTCTTC. Drawing the rest from reference TRBV5-6 and TRBJ2-1, the complete variable domain is DAGVTQSPTHLIKTRGQQVTLRCSPKSGHDTVSWYQQALGQGPQFIFQYYEEEERQRGNFPDRFSGHQFPNYSSELNVNALLLGDSALYLCASSPAPNPYNEQFFGPGTRLTVL.